The rows below give T cell receptor beta chains drawn from one sample of a study of spatial heterogeneity in lung cancer. TCRdb re-analysed the 5' RACE reads in MiXCR, keeping a single row per CDR3 protein. The data hold about 44,000 distinct CDR3 sequences, with roughly 13% observed a single time. Source: PBMCs, taken at surgery. The source of these receptors is a male donor with early-stage non-small cell lung cancer. Each CDR3 is given with its conserved first and last residue. The order of the fields is J gene, clone size, D gene, V gene, CDR3 protein, CDR3 DNA. D genes are given only for firm matches. The size entry is marked missing in some rows and otherwise reads once, few, many or a size class.

TRBJ1-4 many TRBD1 TRBV29-1 CSVFQGDEKLFF TGCAGCGTCTTCCAGGGGGATGAAAAACTGTTTTTT
TRBJ2-1 few NA TRBV7-3 CASSPYGDEQFF TGTGCCAGCAGCCCTTACGGGGATGAGCAGTTCTTC
TRBJ2-1 few NA TRBV7-2 CASAPGRGPGNEQFF TGTGCCAGCGCCCCGGGGAGGGGGCCCGGCAATGAGCAGTTCTTC
TRBJ1-3 few TRBD1 TRBV29-1 CSVDADRSLRNTIYF TGCAGCGTTGATGCGGACAGGAGTCTTCGAAACACCATATATTTT
TRBJ2-6 few NA TRBV2 CASRMNTGANVLTF TGTGCCAGCAGGATGAATACCGGGGCCAACGTCCTGACTTTC
TRBJ2-7 many TRBD2 TRBV11-1 CASSSGTSGTYEQYF TGTGCCAGCAGCTCCGGGACTAGCGGAACCTACGAGCAGTACTTC
TRBJ2-2 few TRBD2 TRBV20-1 CSARGRTAGVTGELFF TGCAGTGCTAGAGGACGTACAGCGGGAGTCACCGGGGAGCTGTTTTTT
TRBJ1-3 NA NA TRBV6-1 CASSESGVGGNTIYF TGTGCCAGCAGTGAATCAGGGGTTGGCGGAAACACCATATATTTT
TRBJ2-5 many TRBD1 TRBV5-1 CASSLKTGNQETQYF TGCGCCAGCAGCCTCAAGACAGGGAATCAAGAGACCCAGTACTTC
TRBJ2-3 NA TRBD2 TRBV9 CASSSGLVGPQMTDTQYF TGTGCCAGCAGCTCCGGACTAGTGGGACCTCAGATGACAGATACGCAGTATTTT
TRBJ1-1 NA NA TRBV12-3/TRBV12-4 CASSQGVRTEAFF TGTGCCAGCAGCCAAGGGGTTCGAACTGAAGCTTTCTTT
TRBJ1-1 once NA TRBV5-5 CASSYDGQPGGF TGTGCCAGCAGTTATGATGGACAGCCCGGGGGATTT
TRBJ1-3 NA NA TRBV7-8 CASSPNRAGNTIYF TGTGCCAGCAGCCCTAACAGGGCTGGAAACACCATATATTTT
TRBJ2-3 NA NA TRBV20-1 CSARSLRGAGDTQYF TGCAGTGCTAGAAGTTTACGGGGGGCCGGAGATACGCAGTATTTT
TRBJ2-1 few NA TRBV7-3 CASSLADNEQFF TGTGCCAGCAGCTTAGCAGACAATGAGCAGTTCTTC
TRBJ1-1 NA NA TRBV5-1 CASSLVVRSGNTEAFF TGCGCCAGCAGCTTGGTGGTCAGGAGCGGTAACACTGAAGCTTTCTTT
TRBJ1-1 few NA TRBV5-1 CASSFAGTTEAFF TGCGCCAGCAGCTTCGCAGGGACGACTGAAGCTTTCTTT
TRBJ2-5 few NA TRBV5-1 CASSLVAPAAIGETQYF TGCGCCAGCAGCTTGGTCGCCCCAGCGGCGATAGGGGAGACCCAGTACTTC
TRBJ1-1 few NA TRBV9 CASSVALTGQPAEAFF TGTGCCAGCAGCGTAGCTTTAACCGGCCAACCTGCTGAAGCTTTCTTT
TRBJ2-3 many NA TRBV27 CASMWGTGTDTQYF TGTGCCAGCATGTGGGGAACGGGTACAGATACGCAGTATTTT
TRBJ1-1 NA TRBD1 TRBV20-1 CSARRGLRTEAFF TGCAGTGCTAGAAGGGGGCTGCGCACTGAAGCTTTCTTT
TRBJ1-6 once TRBD1 TRBV3-1 CASSSRGYNSPLHF TGTGCCAGCAGCAGCAGGGGGTATAATTCACCCCTCCACTTT
TRBJ2-3 NA NA TRBV6-4 CTSRLDQGSDTQYF TGTACCAGCAGATTGGACCAAGGGTCAGATACGCAGTATTTT
TRBJ1-5 NA NA TRBV3-1 CASSQANQPQHF TGTGCCAGCAGCCAGGCAAATCAGCCCCAGCATTTT
TRBJ2-7 NA TRBD1 TRBV12-3/TRBV12-4 CASSWGTGSEQYF TGTGCCAGCAGTTGGGGGACAGGGTCCGAGCAGTACTTC
TRBJ1-6 many NA TRBV4-1 CASSQGPGRGENSPLHF TGCGCCAGCAGCCAAGGTCCGGGACGGGGGGAGAATTCACCCCTCCACTTT
TRBJ1-5 NA NA TRBV7-2 CASSLSGASSNQPQHF TGTGCCAGCAGCTTATCCGGGGCGTCGAGCAATCAGCCCCAGCATTTT
TRBJ2-1 NA TRBD2 TRBV11-3 CASSPSAGTSYNEQFF TGTGCCAGCAGCCCTTCAGCGGGGACCTCCTACAATGAGCAGTTCTTC
TRBJ2-7 many TRBD2 TRBV5-1 CASSDPSGSNEQYF TGCGCCAGCAGCGACCCTAGCGGGAGCAACGAGCAGTACTTC
TRBJ2-7 many NA TRBV9 CASSASDRNEQYF TGTGCCAGCAGCGCTAGCGACAGGAACGAGCAGTACTTC
TRBJ1-6 few NA TRBV5-1 CASSLAHGEDYNSPLHF TGCGCCAGCAGCTTGGCGCACGGGGAAGACTATAATTCACCCCTCCACTTT
TRBJ2-3 few NA TRBV20-1 CSARFFGSDTQYF TGCAGTGCTAGATTTTTTGGGTCCGATACGCAGTATTTT
TRBJ2-2 many NA TRBV27 CASSRILGGNGELFF TGTGCCAGCAGTCGAATTTTGGGAGGTAACGGGGAGCTGTTTTTT
TRBJ2-2 NA NA TRBV15 CATSRPTGNTGELFF TGTGCCACCAGCAGACCCACAGGGAACACCGGGGAGCTGTTTTTT
TRBJ1-5 many NA TRBV5-4 CASSLDGQPQHF TGTGCCAGCAGCTTGGATGGTCAGCCCCAGCATTTT
TRBJ2-5 many TRBD1 TRBV7-6 CASSLMGQGPSGETQYF TGTGCCAGCAGCTTAATGGGACAGGGGCCATCTGGGGAGACCCAGTACTTC
TRBJ2-3 many TRBD1 TRBV5-5 CAGNDPGGGDTQYF TGTGCCGGAAACGACCCAGGGGGTGGAGATACGCAGTATTTT
TRBJ2-1 few NA TRBV20-1 CSARDERSPYNEQFF TGCAGTGCTAGGGACGAGCGGTCCCCCTACAATGAGCAGTTCTTC
TRBJ2-1 many NA TRBV11-2 CASSLDPREQFF TGTGCCAGCAGCTTAGACCCCCGGGAGCAGTTCTTC
TRBJ2-3 once NA TRBV14 CASSQGVGDTQYF TGTGCCAGCAGCCAGGGGGTTGGAGATACGCAGTATTTT
TRBJ2-3 few NA TRBV7-3 CASSLEVEDTQYF TGTGCCAGCAGCTTAGAGGTAGAAGATACGCAGTATTTT
TRBJ1-2 few NA TRBV5-5 CASSLEARQMALPRSYGYTF TGTGCCAGCAGCTTGGAGGCGAGACAGATGGCCCTACCGCGGTCCTATGGCTACACCTTC
TRBJ1-2 few NA TRBV20-1 CSARQGSQFYGYTF TGCAGTGCTAGACAGGGGAGTCAGTTCTATGGCTACACCTTC
TRBJ2-5 many NA TRBV12-3/TRBV12-4 CASSLAFKETQYF TGTGCCAGCAGTTTGGCCTTTAAAGAGACCCAGTACTTC
TRBJ1-6 NA TRBD1 TRBV7-2 CASSWGTGGYSPLHF TGTGCCAGCAGCTGGGGGACAGGGGGCTATTCACCCCTCCACTTT
TRBJ1-1 few NA TRBV10-2 CASAPGRSIEAFF TGCGCCAGCGCCCCGGGACGATCAATTGAAGCTTTCTTT
TRBJ1-2 few TRBD1 TRBV6-1 CASSEIQGGDYGYTF TGTGCCAGCAGTGAAATCCAGGGGGGAGACTATGGCTACACCTTC
TRBJ1-3 many TRBD1 TRBV7-6 CASSLYGGQGVSGNTIYF TGTGCCAGCAGCTTATACGGCGGACAGGGGGTTTCTGGAAACACCATATATTTT
TRBJ2-2 NA NA TRBV7-3 CASSGARTGELFF TGTGCCAGCTCAGGGGCCAGAACCGGGGAGCTGTTTTTT
TRBJ1-1 few TRBD1 TRBV29-1 CSAQGAKATEAFF TGCAGCGCACAGGGGGCAAAGGCCACTGAAGCTTTCTTT
TRBJ2-3 few NA TRBV11-2 CASSLDRTTAIRYF TGTGCCAGCAGCTTAGATAGGACTACGGCCATTAGGTATTTT